The 16 T cell receptor beta chains given below trace back to one sample, sequenced in a study of control samples from healthy donors and cancer patients (TCRdb year 2020). Library creation used the immunoSEQ multiplex PCR assay. Entries here come from immuneACCESS through TCRdb and include only in-frame sequences with V and J called. Some clones fail to appear in such tables; in the studies checked, an unresolved V gene covers under half of the shortfall, and the cause of the remainder is unknown. For this sample there are roughly 130,000 clones; approximately 95% appear just once. Approximately 4% of the sample belongs to the ten largest clones. The sample was blood. These TCRs come from a man aged 25 to 40 in good health.

The V gene is TRBV9, the J gene TRBJ2-4; no clear D. CDR1 SGDLS and CDR2 YYNGEE come from the germline V gene. The V end lost 0 bases, the J end lost 4 bases, and 5 bases lay between the germline ends. The CDR3 loop spans 13 amino acids. The CDR3 spells CASSVGQKNIQYF. The DNA for the CDR3 is TGTGCCAGCAGCGTAGGTCAGAAAAACATTCAGTACTTC. Complete variable domain (other parts from reference TRBV9 and TRBJ2-4): DSGVTQTPKHLITATGQRVTLRCSPRSGDLSVYWYQQSLDQGLQFLIQYYNGEERAKGNILERFSAQQFPDLHSELNLSSLELGDSALYFCASSVGQKNIQYFGAGTRLSVL.

This chain connects TRBV30 to TRBJ2-1; 11 bases agree with TRBD2. CDR3 length: 15 residues. The trim removed 2 bases at V and 8 bases at J, leaving 8 bases unmatched. Germline V gene sequence: CDR1 GTSNPN, CDR2 SVGIG (reference sequence). DNA of the CDR3: TGTGCCTGGAGTCGGTTAGCGGGGGGGGCGGATGAGCAGTTCTTC. Its translation: CAWSRLAGGADEQFF.

The chain employs TRBV4-3 and TRBJ2-2; TRBD1 might be the D (6 bases). Looked up from germline, CDR1 is LGHNA and CDR2 is YSLEER. This CDR3 is built from 16 residues. V was trimmed by 1 base and J by 3 bases, leaving 12 bases between them. The CDR3 sequence is CASSQGQGWYTGELFF. CDR3 coding DNA: TGCGCCAGCAGCCAAGGGCAGGGGTGGTACACCGGGGAGCTGTTTTTT.

With respect to this clone: Its ends do not fully match the called genes, so a read error is possible. V is TRBV7-2 and J is TRBJ2-1; D perhaps matches TRBD2 (6 bases). Germline-derived CDR1 and CDR2 are SGHTA and FQGNSA. The CDR3 totals 10 residues. The CDR3 region has the DNA TGTGCCAGCAGCTTGGGGGGAGTGGTCTTC. It is translated as CASSLGGVVF.

CDR3 region: CSASRQQGVIGQPQHF. As DNA, the CDR3 is TGCAGTGCTAGTCGACAACAGGGGGTAATTGGTCAGCCCCAGCATTTT. The chain joins TRBV20-1 to TRBJ1-5; 8 bases are a match to TRBD1. The V gene end was trimmed by 3 bases and the J gene end by 6 bases; junction bases not matched to a gene: 13. CDR1 DFQATT and CDR2 SNEGSKA come from the germline V gene (reference sequence). This CDR3 region has 16 residues.

V usage is TRBV3-1 (or the pseudogene TRBV3-2) and J usage is TRBJ2-4, with D possibly matching TRBD1 (6 bases). Trimming left V 1 base short and J 0 bases short, with 13 bases between. In germline, CDR1 is LGHDT, CDR2 YNNKEL (reference sequence). The CDR3 runs 17 residues. In DNA form, the CDR3 reads TGTGCCAGCAGCCAAGGGTCTGGGACAATAGCCAAAAACATTCAGTACTTC. Translation gives CASSQGSGTIAKNIQYF.

The chain recombines TRBV7-2 with TRBJ2-3; 10 bases are a match to TRBD2. The junction had 8 bases not matched to a gene; V was cut back by 7 bases and J by 1 base. Germline V CDR1 and CDR2: SGHTA, FQGNSA. This CDR3 is 16 amino acids long. CDR3 in DNA: TGTGCCAGCACGGGACTAGCGAGATATCGCACAGATACGCAGTATTTT. Amino acid sequence: CASTGLARYRTDTQYF.

The V gene is TRBV29-1, the J gene TRBJ2-1; 10 bases agree with TRBD1. Germline V gene sequence: CDR1 SQVTM, CDR2 ANQGSEA. With V trimmed by 7 bases and J by 6 bases, 12 bases remained unmatched. The CDR3 loop spans 15 amino acids. CDR3 sequence reads: CSAKLPGQGPNEQFF. Here the CDR3 DNA reads TGCAGCGCAAAGCTACCGGGACAGGGGCCCAATGAGCAGTTCTTC.

This chain connects TRBV29-1 to TRBJ1-1; D possibly corresponds to TRBD1 (6 bases). The CDR3 extends over 11 amino acids. CDR1 and CDR2 from the germline V gene are SQVTM and ANQGSEA. V lost 6 bases, J lost 5 bases, and 10 bases lay in between. The CDR3 bases are TGCAGCGTGAAGGGGGTAACTGAAGCTTTCTTT. Encoded protein: CSVKGVTEAFF.

Notes on this clone: The same CDR3 can be traced to other DNA sequences in this sample. This chain joins TRBV9 and TRBJ1-6; TRBD1 might be the D (5 bases). Trimming cost V 2 bases and J 8 bases, with 8 bases left between them. This CDR3 is 13 amino acids long. In germline, CDR1 is SGDLS, CDR2 YYNGEE. The CDR3 protein is CASSVGGDSPLHF. DNA for the CDR3: TGTGCCAGCAGCGTTGGGGGGGATTCACCCCTCCACTTT.

The V call is TRBV9, the J call TRBJ2-3; TRBD2 aligns across 8 bases. This CDR3 spans 14 amino acids. J was trimmed by 4 bases and V by 3 bases; bases with no gene match: 4. Looked up from germline, CDR1 is SGDLS and CDR2 is YYNGEE. The CDR3 is CASSDLAGSDTQYF. The CDR3 DNA reads TGTGCCAGCAGCGATTTAGCGGGGTCAGATACGCAGTATTTT.

V gene TRBV10-3 combines with J gene TRBJ1-4; D possibly corresponds to TRBD1 (5 bases). Germline assignment: CDR1 ENHRY and CDR2 SYGVKD. Between the trimmed V and J ends, which lost 1 base and 8 bases, there was a span of 23 bases. This CDR3 contains 18 residues. The CDR3 coding sequence is TGTGCCATCAGTGAGTACGATGGGGGACCCTCACGTGGGGAAAAACTGTTTTTT. It codes for CAISEYDGGPSRGEKLFF.

This sequence joins TRBV29-1 and TRBJ2-7, with TRBD1 matching 7 bases. With V trimmed by 6 bases and J by 3 bases, 20 bases remained unmatched. CDR3 length equals 17 residues. CDR1 is SQVTM and CDR2 is ANQGSEA in the germline V gene. CDR3 region: CSVGVSHSGTENYEQYF. CDR3 nucleotide sequence: TGCAGCGTCGGCGTATCTCATTCCGGGACAGAAAACTACGAGCAGTACTTC.

This clone was observed a handful of times. The V and J genes are TRBV19 and TRBJ1-1; possible D gene TRBD1, 5 bases. Germline V CDR1 and CDR2: LNHDA, SQIVND (reference sequence). The V end lost 7 bases, the J end lost 4 bases, and 13 bases lay between the germline ends. There are 13 residues in the CDR3. As DNA, the CDR3 is TGTGCCAGTACCTTCGGGGGAATCACTGAAGCTTTCTTT. Translation gives CASTFGGITEAFF. Looking up the rest from reference TRBV19 and TRBJ1-1 gives the full variable domain: DGGITQSPKYLFRKEGQNVTLSCEQNLNHDAMYWYRQDPGQGLRLIYYSQIVNDFQKGDIAEGYSVSREKKESFPLTVTSAQKNPTAFYLCASTFGGITEAFFGQGTRLTVV.

The chain links TRBV7-2 to TRBJ2-6; D unclear. The CDR3 has 17 amino acids. V lost 6 bases and J lost 2, with 17 bases in between. Germline V gene lookup returns CDR1 SGHTA and CDR2 FQGNSA. The CDR3 sequence is CASSRVTVRAGANVLTF. The CDR3 DNA follows: TGTGCCAGCAGTCGAGTTACAGTCCGGGCTGGGGCCAACGTCCTGACTTTC.

On this clone: The sample holds other DNA sequences that translate to the same CDR3. The genes are TRBV19 and TRBJ1-1, with D maybe TRBD1 (5 bases). CDR1 and CDR2 from the germline V gene are LNHDA and SQIVND (reference sequence). V dropped 6 bases and J dropped 1 base, with 9 bases sitting between them. The CDR3 totals 13 residues. This chain's CDR3 is CASSPTGNTEAFF. CDR3 coding DNA: TGTGCCAGTAGCCCAACAGGGAACACTGAAGCTTTCTTT.